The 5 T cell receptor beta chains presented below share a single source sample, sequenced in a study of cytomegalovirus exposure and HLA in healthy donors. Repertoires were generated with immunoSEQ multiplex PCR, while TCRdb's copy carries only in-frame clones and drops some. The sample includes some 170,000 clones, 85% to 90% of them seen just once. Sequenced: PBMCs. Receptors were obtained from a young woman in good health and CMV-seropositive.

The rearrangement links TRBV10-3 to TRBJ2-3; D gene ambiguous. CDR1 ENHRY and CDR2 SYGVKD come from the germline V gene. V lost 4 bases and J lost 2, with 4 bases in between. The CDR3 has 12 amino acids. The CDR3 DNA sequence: TGTGCCATCAGTGGCGACACAGATACGCAGTATTTT. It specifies CAISGDTDTQYF.

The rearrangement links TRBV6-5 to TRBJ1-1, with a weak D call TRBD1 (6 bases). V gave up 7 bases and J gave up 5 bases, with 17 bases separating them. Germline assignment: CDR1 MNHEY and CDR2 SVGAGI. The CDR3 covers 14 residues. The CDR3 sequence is CASKKQGGRTEAFF. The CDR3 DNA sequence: TGTGCCAGCAAAAAACAGGGCGGAAGGACTGAAGCTTTCTTT.

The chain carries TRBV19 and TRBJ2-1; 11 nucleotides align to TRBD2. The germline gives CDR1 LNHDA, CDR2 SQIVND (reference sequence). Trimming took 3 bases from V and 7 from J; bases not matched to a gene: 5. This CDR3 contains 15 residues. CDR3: CASSMVSSGRNEQFF. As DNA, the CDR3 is TGTGCCAGTAGTATGGTGTCTAGCGGGAGGAATGAGCAGTTCTTC.

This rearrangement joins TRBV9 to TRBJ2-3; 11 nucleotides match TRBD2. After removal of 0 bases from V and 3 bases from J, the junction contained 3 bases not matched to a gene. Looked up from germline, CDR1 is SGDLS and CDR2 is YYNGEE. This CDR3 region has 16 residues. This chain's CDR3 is CASSVDLAGGTDTQYF. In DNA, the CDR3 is TGTGCCAGCAGCGTAGATCTAGCGGGAGGAACAGATACGCAGTATTTT.

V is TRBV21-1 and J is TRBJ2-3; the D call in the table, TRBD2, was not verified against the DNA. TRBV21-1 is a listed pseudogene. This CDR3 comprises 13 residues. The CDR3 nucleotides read TGTGCCAGCAACCGGACTAGGATGGATACGCAGTATTTT. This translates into CASNRTRMDTQYF.